The present T cell receptor beta chain was sequenced within a study of OX40 agonist ivuxolimab in advanced cancers. The overall study: Hepatocellular carcinoma, melanoma, renal cell or head and neck cancer occurred in dose-escalation patients. Prior anti-PD-1, anti-PD-L1 or anti-CTLA-4 therapy was allowed; 40% had some. Study results and caveats: The specificity for antigen of the expanded peripheral T cells was not determined.

In regard to this clone: Its target is not known. The junction shows a germline mismatch at one end, possibly a read error.

The CDR3 is made up of 11 amino acids. Germline V gene data show CDR1 as MNHNS and CDR2 as SASEGT. Method: immunoSEQ multiplex PCR; TCRdb's copy keeps in-frame clones and lacks some. The sample includes about 44,000 clones, about 87% of them seen just once. The material sequenced was CD4+ or CD8+ T cells sorted from blood, taken in a trial of the OX40 agonist ivuxolimab. The receptor's source is an adult with an advanced solid tumor such as melanoma, head and neck, liver or kidney cancer. V usage is TRBV6-1 and J usage is TRBJ2-7; no clear D gene. CDR3 sequence (DNA): TGTGCCAGCAGCTCCTCCCGGTTAAGTTTCTTC. Residues: CASSSSRLSFF.